This record concerns one TCR beta chain sequence. No antigen is known for it. The PCR employed 60 Vbeta primers together with 13 Jbeta primers. The method was immunoSEQ multiplex PCR; TCRdb's version includes in-frame clones alone and lacks a portion of them. The table has roughly 160,000 clones, 82% seen once. This record comes from a study of cytomegalovirus exposure and HLA in healthy donors. The CDR3 runs 16 residues. Per the germline V gene, CDR1 is LNHDA and CDR2 is SQIVND (reference sequence). The V gene end was trimmed by 3 bases and the J gene end by 9 bases; junction bases not matched to a gene: 10. Study-wide points: Reports indicated that the classifier achieved high specificity and sensitivity in diagnosing cytomegalovirus status. Over 15,000 TCR beta sequences were associated with HLA alleles at 0.05 false discovery rate in a later analysis. Indistinguishable V segments such as TRBV6-2 and TRBV6-3 were excluded. Looking again later, the authors saw that most CMV-associated TCR beta chains seemed HLA-restricted.

The receptor comes from a man aged 50-60 years in good health and CMV-seropositive. The chain recombines TRBV19 with TRBJ2-1, with TRBD2 matching 11 bases. Sequencing was performed on PBMCs. Here the CDR3 DNA reads TGTGCCAGTAGTATTGTAGCGGGGGGGTCTTGGGGTGAGCAGTTCTTC. This translates into CASSIVAGGSWGEQFF.